Shown below are 22 T cell receptor beta chains from a single sample sequenced in a study of cytomegalovirus exposure and HLA in healthy donors (dated by TCRdb to 2016 to 2017). Receptors were amplified or captured by the immunoSEQ multiplex PCR assay. For the multiplex PCR, a mixture combining 60 forward primers for TCR Vbeta segments and 13 reverse primers for TCR Jbeta segments was used. TCRdb took over this immuneACCESS table, retaining in-frame rearrangements with V and J assigned. Such tables are incomplete; in checked studies, under half of the missing clones stem from an unresolved V gene, and the remainder is unexplained. The sample yields about 130,000 clones; 65% to 85% were counted once. The top ten clones comprise about 7% of the sample. The material sequenced was PBMCs. The source is a man aged 25 to 40 in good health and CMV-seronegative.

V and J are TRBV7-8 and TRBJ1-5; 7 nucleotides line up with TRBD1. The CDR3 is made up of 17 amino acids. Germline-derived CDR1 and CDR2 are SGHVS and FQNEAQ. Trimming at V came to 4 bases and at J to 5 bases, leaving 14 bases not matched to a gene. CDR3 protein: CASSSSRLTGYDQPQHF. The CDR3 DNA is TGTGCCAGCAGCTCCAGTAGGTTGACAGGGTATGATCAGCCCCAGCATTTT. Full variable domain (missing parts from reference TRBV7-8 and TRBJ1-5): GAGVSQSPRYKVAKRGQDVALRCDPISGHVSLFWYQQALGQGPEFLTYFQNEAQLDKSGLPSDRFFAERPEGSVSTLKIQRTQQEDSAVYLCASSSSRLTGYDQPQHFGDGTRLSIL.

The chain carries TRBV4-2 and TRBJ2-1, with D maybe TRBD2 (6 bases). V was cut by 0 bases and J by 5 bases, with 8 bases left in between. Germline V lookup: CDR1 LGHNA, CDR2 YNFKEQ. The length of the CDR3 is 14 residues. CDR3 sequence: CASSQDGGNNEQFF. The CDR3, as DNA: TGTGCCAGCAGCCAAGACGGCGGGAACAATGAGCAGTTCTTC.

The V and J genes are TRBV7-9 and TRBJ2-7; possibly TRBD2 for D (5 bases). The V and J ends lost 2 bases and 5 bases respectively, with 13 bases between them. The CDR3 is 14 amino acids. CDR1 and CDR2 (germline): SEHNR, FQNEAQ (reference sequence). The CDR3 DNA sequence: TGTGCCAGCAGCTTAACGACTCCGAGGGACGAGCAGTACTTC. Amino acid sequence: CASSLTTPRDEQYF.

V usage is TRBV20-1 and J usage is TRBJ2-7; no clear D. CDR1 DFQATT and CDR2 SNEGSKA come from the germline V gene (reference sequence). Trimming pared 2 bases from V and 4 bases from J, leaving 6 bases between. This CDR3 contains 11 residues. Here the CDR3 reads CSARSGYEQYF. Written as DNA, the CDR3 is TGCAGTGCTAGATCCGGGTACGAGCAGTACTTC.

V is TRBV5-1 and J is TRBJ2-5; a possible D gene is TRBD2 (6 bases). Near its end, the DNA agrees better with TRBJ2-7, so the J call may be wrong. There are 16 residues in the CDR3. Per germline, CDR1 SGHRS and CDR2 YFSETQ. The CDR3 region has the DNA TGCGCCAGCAGCCCGGACGCCGGGACTGTGTCCTACGAGCAGTACTTC. Translating gives CASSPDAGTVSYEQYF.

This clone was recorded a few times. The chain carries TRBV11-2 and TRBJ2-7, with D perhaps matching TRBD1 (5 bases). V was cut by 3 bases and J by 2 bases, with 14 bases left in between. Germline loops: CDR1 SGHAT, CDR2 FQNNGV. The CDR3 totals 15 residues. The CDR3 loop is CASSFSQGFPYEQYF. CDR3 nucleotide sequence: TGTGCCAGCAGCTTTTCCCAGGGCTTTCCCTACGAGCAGTACTTC. Full variable domain (missing parts from reference TRBV11-2 and TRBJ2-7): EAGVAQSPRYKIIEKRQSVAFWCNPISGHATLYWYQQILGQGPKLLIQFQNNGVVDDSQLPKDRFSAERLKGVDSTLKIQPAKLEDSAVYLCASSFSQGFPYEQYFGPGTRLTVT.

This chain links TRBV6-5 with TRBJ1-2, with 8 bases identical to TRBD1. This CDR3 is built from 12 residues. With V trimmed by 7 bases and J by 4 bases, 2 bases remained unmatched. Germline assignment: CDR1 MNHEY and CDR2 SVGAGI. CDR3 residues: CASTGTGYGYTF. As DNA, the CDR3 is TGTGCCAGCACCGGGACAGGCTATGGCTACACCTTC.

V is TRBV27 and J is TRBJ2-7; 11 nucleotides align to TRBD1. The CDR3 has 14 residues. Trimming at V came to 5 bases and at J to 6 bases, leaving 6 bases not matched to a gene. CDR1 and CDR2 from the germline V gene are MNHEY and SMNVEV (reference sequence). The CDR3 is CASSLRDRGSEQYF. For the CDR3, the DNA is TGTGCCAGCAGTCTCAGGGACAGGGGGTCCGAGCAGTACTTC.

The rearrangement joins TRBV4-2 to TRBJ1-4; TRBD1 agrees at 9 bases. The CDR3 runs 18 residues. The V segment lost 2 bases and the J segment 7 bases; nucleotides outside the gene matches: 14. CDR1 is LGHNA and CDR2 is YNFKEQ in the germline V gene. Here the CDR3 reads CASSQTGTGQVVGEKLFF. CDR3 DNA: TGTGCCAGCAGCCAAACTGGGACAGGGCAGGTAGTAGGTGAAAAACTGTTTTTT.

This clone appeared a few times. The V and J genes are TRBV11-3 and TRBJ2-5; TRBD2 might be the D (6 bases). V was pared by 4 bases and J by 5 bases, with 14 bases between. This CDR3 has 14 amino acids. Per the germline V gene, CDR1 is SGHNT and CDR2 is YENEEA. CDR3 region: CASSSGLPSETQYF. Written as DNA, the CDR3 is TGTGCCAGCAGCTCGGGACTCCCCTCGGAGACCCAGTACTTC.

V and J are TRBV7-8 and TRBJ2-2, with TRBD2 matching over 9 bases. The V and J ends lost 2 bases and 1 base, in that order; junction bases with no gene match: 5. Germline V gene sequence: CDR1 SGHVS, CDR2 FQNEAQ. This CDR3 region has 17 residues. The CDR3 sequence: CASSLTLTSGNTGELFF. CDR3 nucleotides: TGTGCCAGCAGCTTAACTCTGACTAGCGGGAACACCGGGGAGCTGTTTTTT.

The rearrangement joins TRBV28 to TRBJ2-3; TRBD2 matches 10 bases. J gave up 3 bases and V 5 bases, and 5 bases lay outside the gene matches. Germline lookup yields CDR1 MDHEN and CDR2 SYDVKM. The CDR3 is 15 amino acids. The CDR3 DNA reads TGTGCCAGCAGTCGCCTGGGACTAGCGACAGATACGCAGTATTTT. As protein: CASSRLGLATDTQYF.

As DNA, the CDR3 is TGTGCCAGCAGTGAAACGGGGTCCCCCAGGTATGGCTACACCTTC. It is translated as CASSETGSPRYGYTF. This chain connects TRBV2 to TRBJ1-2; unclear D gene. CDR1 SNHLY and CDR2 FYNNEI come from the germline V gene. The CDR3 consists of 15 residues. Trimming shortened V by 2 bases and J by 5 bases, and 15 bases separated the two germline ends.

DNA for the CDR3: TGTGCCAGCAGCTTAGATCCGCGGTCTGGGGCCAACGTCCTGACTTTC. Its translation: CASSLDPRSGANVLTF. The chain carries TRBV7-2 and TRBJ2-6; D is ambiguous. Germline CDR1 is SGHTA and CDR2 is FQGNSA. The CDR3 is made up of 16 amino acids. Trimming cost V 1 base and J 1 base, with 8 bases left between them.

The CDR3 sequence is CASSPLAGERDTQYF. CDR3 sequence (DNA): TGTGCCAGCAGCCCCCTAGCGGGAGAAAGAGATACGCAGTATTTT. The chain employs TRBV27 and TRBJ2-3; 10 nucleotides agree with TRBD2. V trimming: 6 bases; J trimming: 5 bases; junction bases outside the gene matches: 8. CDR3 length equals 15 residues. Germline CDR1 MNHEY, CDR2 SMNVEV (reference sequence).

CDR3 in amino acids: CASSLGGDSGRGNGYTF. In DNA form, the CDR3 reads TGTGCCAGCAGTTTGGGAGGGGACTCCGGTCGGGGAAATGGCTACACCTTC. The genes are TRBV28 and TRBJ1-2; weak D call: TRBD1 (5 bases). The germline V gene encodes CDR1 MDHEN and CDR2 SYDVKM. This CDR3 contains 17 residues. V lost 3 bases and J 6 bases, leaving 23 bases between the germline ends.

This chain joins TRBV2 and TRBJ1-2; D call uncertain. This CDR3 region has 13 residues. The germline CDR1 and CDR2 sequences are SNHLY and FYNNEI. Trimming took off 6 bases at V and 5 bases at J, with 13 bases between the two ends. CDR3 in amino acids: CASSQSGQYGYTF. Here the CDR3 DNA reads TGTGCCAGCAGCCAAAGTGGGCAGTATGGCTACACCTTC.

The rearrangement uses TRBV5-4 and TRBJ2-3; 8 bases line up with TRBD2. CDR1 is SGHNT, CDR2 YYREEE, per germline (reference sequence). The length of the CDR3 is 14 residues. The J segment lost 1 base and the V segment lost 3 bases, leaving 1 base of the junction unmatched. The CDR3 sequence: CASSSGGGTDTQYF. CDR3 DNA: TGTGCCAGCAGCTCGGGGGGGGGCACAGATACGCAGTATTTT.

In its sample, this clone was seen a few times. CDR3 bases: TGTGCCAGCAGCTTGGAACGGGCTGAGGGTCAGCCCCAGCATTTT. Translated: CASSLERAEGQPQHF. The J gene is TRBJ1-5, the V gene TRBV5-4; D uncertain. This CDR3 region has 15 residues. CDR1 is SGHNT and CDR2 is YYREEE in the germline V gene (reference sequence). V dropped 0 bases and J dropped 6 bases, with 13 bases sitting between them.

This chain connects TRBV28 to TRBJ2-1; TRBD2 matches 8 bases. CDR3 length equals 15 residues. V dropped 10 bases and J dropped 0; count of bases not matched to a gene: 8. Germline CDR1 is MDHEN and CDR2 is SYDVKM. The CDR3 region is CATILAGSSYNEQFF. CDR3 nucleotides: TGTGCCACGATTTTAGCGGGAAGCTCCTACAATGAGCAGTTCTTC. Based on the CDR3 plus reference TRBV28 and TRBJ2-1, the full variable domain is DVKVTQSSRYLVKRTGEKVFLECVQDMDHENMFWYRQDPGLGLRLIYFSYDVKMKEKGDIPEGYSVSREKKERFSLILESASTNQTSMYLCATILAGSSYNEQFFGPGTRLTVL.

This chain links TRBV9 with TRBJ2-7; D is possibly TRBD2 (7 bases). Germline lookup yields CDR1 SGDLS and CDR2 YYNGEE. V dropped 0 bases and J dropped 3 bases, with 13 bases sitting between them. CDR3 length: 15 amino acids. CDR3 DNA: TGTGCCAGCAGCGTAGCAGGGGAGGGGAGCTACGAGCAGTACTTC. Its protein product is CASSVAGEGSYEQYF.

Written as DNA, the CDR3 is TGTGCCAGCAGCTTTAATCAGCCCCAGCATTTT. Translating it yields CASSFNQPQHF. V usage is TRBV6-1 and J usage is TRBJ1-5; D uncertain. V shed 6 bases and J shed 4 bases, with 4 bases lying between them. This CDR3 comprises 11 residues. Germline CDR1 reads MNHNS; CDR2 reads SASEGT.